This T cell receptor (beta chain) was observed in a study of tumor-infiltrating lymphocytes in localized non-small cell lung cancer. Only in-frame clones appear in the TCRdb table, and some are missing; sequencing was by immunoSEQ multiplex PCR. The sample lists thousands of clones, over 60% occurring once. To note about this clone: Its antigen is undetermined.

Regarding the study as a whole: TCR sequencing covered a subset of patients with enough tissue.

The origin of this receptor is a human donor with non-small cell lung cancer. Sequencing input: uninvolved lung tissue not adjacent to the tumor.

CDR3: CASSALTGGEQYF. Here the CDR3 DNA reads TGTGCCAGCAGCGCACTGACAGGGGGGGAGCAGTACTTC. The chain links TRBV7-2 to TRBJ2-7, with 9 bases fitting TRBD1. Per the germline V gene, CDR1 is SGHTA and CDR2 is FQGNSA. V shed 5 bases and J 7 bases; nucleotides not matched to a gene: 6. This CDR3 comprises 13 residues.